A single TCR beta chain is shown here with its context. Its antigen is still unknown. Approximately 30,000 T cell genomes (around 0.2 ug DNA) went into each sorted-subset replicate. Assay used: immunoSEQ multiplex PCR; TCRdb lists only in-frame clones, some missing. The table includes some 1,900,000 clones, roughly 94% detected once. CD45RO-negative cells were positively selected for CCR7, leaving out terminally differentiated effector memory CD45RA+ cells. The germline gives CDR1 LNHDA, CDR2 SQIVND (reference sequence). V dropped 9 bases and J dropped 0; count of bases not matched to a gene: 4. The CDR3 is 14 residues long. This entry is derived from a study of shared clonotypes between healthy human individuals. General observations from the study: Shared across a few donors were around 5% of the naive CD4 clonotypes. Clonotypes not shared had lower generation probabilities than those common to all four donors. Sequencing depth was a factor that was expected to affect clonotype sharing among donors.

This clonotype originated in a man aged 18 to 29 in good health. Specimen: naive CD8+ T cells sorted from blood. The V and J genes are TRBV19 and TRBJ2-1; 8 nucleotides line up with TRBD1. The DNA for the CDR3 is TGTGCCAGCACACAGGGGGGCTCCTACAATGAGCAGTTCTTC. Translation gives CASTQGGSYNEQFF.